This T cell receptor (beta chain) was recorded in a study of CD8+ T cells in alopecia areata. CDR1 and CDR2 (germline): SNHLY, FYNNEI. The CDR3 runs to 14 residues. The trim removed 6 bases at V and 4 bases at J, leaving 5 bases unmatched. Treatment reported: oral pan-JAK inhibitor, 5-10 mg twice daily. TCR sequencing used cDNA made by reverse transcription of extracted RNA. Here immunoSEQ multiplex PCR was the method, and the copy in TCRdb shows in-frame clones only, minus some. The data contain about 120,000 clones, approximately 57% of them singletons. The sequence came from a human donor with alopecia areata. The chain is built from TRBV2 and TRBJ2-1; the match to TRBD2 covers 8 bases. Sample: CD4+ T cells sorted from blood, taken at week 4, from a patient treated with tofacitinib. CDR3 coding DNA: TGTGCCAGCAGCACAGGGACTAGATACAATGAGCAGTTCTTC. Protein product: CASSTGTRYNEQFF.